This entry lists 12 T cell receptor beta chains sequenced from one sample in a study of cytomegalovirus exposure and HLA in healthy donors. PCR used 60 Vbeta primers and 13 Jbeta primers. The assay was immunoSEQ multiplex PCR, and TCRdb's table has in-frame clones only and misses some. This table holds under 150,000 clones, around three quarters found once. The sample was PBMCs. The receptors here all came from a man between 25 and 39 years old in good health and CMV-seropositive.

This clone showed up just once. The gene calls are TRBV21-1 and TRBJ2-3; TRBD2 was called by the table and not checked on the DNA. TRBV21-1 is a recognized pseudogene. The CDR3 has 16 residues. The CDR3 sequence is CASTPTRGGSTDTQYF. CDR3 bases: TGTGCCAGCACCCCCACCCGGGGGGGGAGCACAGATACGCAGTATTTT.

This clone showed up just a few times. The J gene is TRBJ2-5, the V gene TRBV19, with D perhaps matching TRBD2 (7 bases). The germline V gene encodes CDR1 LNHDA and CDR2 SQIVND (reference sequence). V was shortened by 5 bases and J by 1 base, with 11 bases between the two germline ends. This CDR3 contains 14 residues. The CDR3 nucleotides are TGTGCCAGTAGTGTCGGGGGGCCCCAAGAGACCCAGTACTTC. Its translation: CASSVGGPQETQYF.

With regard to this clone: Mismatch with germline at one junction end may stem from a read error. The chain joins TRBV7-3 to TRBJ2-6, with a possible D match to TRBD2 (6 bases). Germline assignment: CDR1 SGHTA and CDR2 FQGTGA. There are 14 residues in the CDR3. The CDR3 DNA is TGTGCCAGCGGAGGGGAGTCTGGGGCCAACGGCCTGACTTTC. Translated: CASGGESGANGLTF.

The V gene is TRBV28, the J gene TRBJ1-1, with 7 bases matching TRBD1. Germline CDR1 reads MDHEN; CDR2 reads SYDVKM. V lost 3 bases to trimming and J lost 4 bases; unmatched junction nucleotides: 2. The CDR3 sequence is 13 residues long. The CDR3 nucleotides are TGTGCCAGCAGTTTTGGACAGGCCACTGAAGCTTTCTTT. Translating it yields CASSFGQATEAFF. The complete variable domain, with remaining parts taken from reference TRBV28 and TRBJ1-1, reads DVKVTQSSRYLVKRTGEKVFLECVQDMDHENMFWYRQDPGLGLRLIYFSYDVKMKEKGDIPEGYSVSREKKERFSLILESASTNQTSMYLCASSFGQATEAFFGQGTRLTVV.

The chain combines TRBV28 with TRBJ1-4; perhaps TRBD1 as D (5 bases). Trimming pared 4 bases from V and 2 bases from J, leaving 8 bases between. This CDR3 is built from 14 residues. CDR1 and CDR2 (germline): MDHEN, SYDVKM. CDR3 DNA: TGTGCCAGCAGTTCGGGGGGGACTAATGAAAAACTGTTTTTT. Encoded protein: CASSSGGTNEKLFF.

The chain combines TRBV5-1 with TRBJ1-2; D gene uncertain. Between the trimmed V and J ends, which lost 0 bases and 8 bases, there was a span of 11 bases. The CDR3 is 13 amino acids. Germline V gene data show CDR1 as SGHRS and CDR2 as YFSETQ. The CDR3 sequence: CASSLVPEGGYTF. The CDR3 DNA is TGCGCCAGCAGCTTGGTCCCGGAGGGAGGCTACACCTTC.

This clone is a singleton in its sample. The V gene is TRBV2, the J gene TRBJ1-2, with a possible D match to TRBD1 (5 bases). V lost 4 bases and J lost 5, with 14 bases in between. CDR3 length equals 14 residues. CDR1 and CDR2 (germline): SNHLY, FYNNEI. CDR3 in DNA: TGTGCCAGCAGTGTGGTATCAGGGATTTATGGCTACACCTTC. Translating gives CASSVVSGIYGYTF.

The V call is TRBV5-1, the J call TRBJ1-1, with D possibly TRBD1 on 5 matching bases. This CDR3 region has 16 residues. Germline-derived CDR1 and CDR2 are SGHRS and YFSETQ. With 0 bases removed from V and 5 bases from J, the gap between germline ends came to 17 bases. CDR3: CASSLGQGGVWTEAFF. For the CDR3, the DNA is TGCGCCAGCAGCTTGGGGCAGGGTGGGGTTTGGACTGAAGCTTTCTTT.

The chain employs TRBV19 and TRBJ2-6; D possibly corresponds to TRBD1 (6 bases). The CDR3 sequence is 18 residues long. The germline V gene has CDR1 LNHDA and CDR2 SQIVND (reference sequence). The V end lost 4 bases, the J end lost 0 bases, and 16 bases lay between the germline ends. CDR3 nucleotides: TGTGCCAGTAGTAGGGCAAGGGGGTCCCTCTCTGGGGCCAACGTCCTGACTTTC. It codes for CASSRARGSLSGANVLTF. Variable domain in full (rest from reference TRBV19 and TRBJ2-6): DGGITQSPKYLFRKEGQNVTLSCEQNLNHDAMYWYRQDPGQGLRLIYYSQIVNDFQKGDIAEGYSVSREKKESFPLTVTSAQKNPTAFYLCASSRARGSLSGANVLTFGAGSRLTVL.

This clone came up once. CDR3 amino acids: CASSPFSGSNNEQFF. The DNA of the CDR3 is TGTGCCAGTAGTCCCTTTAGCGGGAGCAACAATGAGCAGTTCTTC. The V call is TRBV19, the J call TRBJ2-1, with 9 bases that match TRBD2. CDR1 is LNHDA, CDR2 SQIVND, per germline (reference sequence). The CDR3 is made up of 15 amino acids. V lost 5 bases and J lost 5; bases outside the gene matches: 7. Based on the CDR3 plus reference TRBV19 and TRBJ2-1, the full variable domain is DGGITQSPKYLFRKEGQNVTLSCEQNLNHDAMYWYRQDPGQGLRLIYYSQIVNDFQKGDIAEGYSVSREKKESFPLTVTSAQKNPTAFYLCASSPFSGSNNEQFFGPGTRLTVL.

The gene calls are TRBV11-3 and TRBJ2-7; weak D call: TRBD2 (5 bases). This CDR3 region has 14 residues. The V end lost 5 bases, the J end lost 0 bases, and 11 bases lay between the germline ends. The V gene's germline CDR1 is SGHNT and CDR2 YENEEA. CDR3 in DNA: TGTGCCAGCAGCAAAGCGGTGGGCTCCTACGAGCAGTACTTC. Translating it yields CASSKAVGSYEQYF.

The CDR3 nucleotides are TGTGCCAGCAGCGCGGACAGGGTATACGGAAACACCATATATTTT. It translates to CASSADRVYGNTIYF. This chain links TRBV9 with TRBJ1-3; 8 bases map to TRBD1. V shed 3 bases, J shed 4 bases, and the junction held 6 bases outside the gene matches. The CDR3 length is 15 residues. Germline V gene data show CDR1 as SGDLS and CDR2 as YYNGEE.